The T cell receptor beta chain described here comes from a study of OX40 agonist ivuxolimab in advanced cancers. Study as a whole: The eligibility criteria allowed prior anti-PD-1, anti-PD-L1 or anti-CTLA-4 therapy, and approximately 40% had some.

CDR3 size: 14 residues. The V end lost 8 bases, the J end lost 0 bases, and 14 bases lay between the germline ends. Germline-derived CDR1 and CDR2 are MNHNS and SASEGT. TCRdb's copy holds only in-frame clones and misses some; the assay was immunoSEQ multiplex PCR. The sample includes 95,000 to 150,000 clones, over 75% of them seen just once. The genes are TRBV6-1 and TRBJ2-7; D unresolved. This TCR was sampled from an adult with an advanced solid tumor such as melanoma, head and neck, liver or kidney cancer. The sample in question was CD4+ or CD8+ T cells sorted from blood, obtained in a trial of the OX40 agonist ivuxolimab. This CDR3 reads CASYDQRRSYEQYF. CDR3 DNA sequence: TGTGCCAGCTATGACCAACGGCGCTCCTACGAGCAGTACTTC.